This T cell receptor beta chain was identified during a study of blood T cell repertoires in COVID-19. Study-wide background: Spain, Italy and the United States supplied samples that represented acute and convalescent COVID-19. The analysed material was cDNA or gDNA that came from T cells, B-cell-depleted T cells, or PBMCs.

Authors' processing steps: For nucleated cells, counts were estimated from reference gene primer amplification. Repertoires were generated with immunoSEQ multiplex PCR, while TCRdb's copy carries only in-frame clones and drops some. The V and J calls and clone size are taken from that table; D and trimming were inferred from the DNA. The table records about 250,000 clones, around four fifths of them present only once. This clonotype was sampled from a man in his fifties or sixties with acute or convalescent COVID-19. Sample: peripheral blood.

The CDR3 DNA reads as TGTGCCAGCAGTTTATCTCAGGGCGCCGGCACTGAAGCTTTCTTT. This codes for CASSLSQGAGTEAFF. J is TRBJ1-1 and V is TRBV27; the D gene is possibly TRBD1 (5 bases). This CDR3 spans 15 amino acids. With 0 bases removed from V and 4 bases from J, the gap between germline ends came to 12 bases. Germline CDR1 and CDR2: MNHEY and SMNVEV (reference sequence).